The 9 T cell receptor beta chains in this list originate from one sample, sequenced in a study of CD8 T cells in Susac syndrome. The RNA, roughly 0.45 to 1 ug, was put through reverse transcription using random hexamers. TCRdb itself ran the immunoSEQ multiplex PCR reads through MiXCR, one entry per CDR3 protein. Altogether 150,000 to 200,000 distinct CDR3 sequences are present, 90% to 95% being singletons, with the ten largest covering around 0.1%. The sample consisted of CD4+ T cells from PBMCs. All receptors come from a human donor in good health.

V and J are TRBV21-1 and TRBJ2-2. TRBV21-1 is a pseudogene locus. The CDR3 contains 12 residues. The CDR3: CASSGDTGELFF. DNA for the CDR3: TGTGCCAGCAGCGGGGACACCGGGGAGCTGTTTTTT.

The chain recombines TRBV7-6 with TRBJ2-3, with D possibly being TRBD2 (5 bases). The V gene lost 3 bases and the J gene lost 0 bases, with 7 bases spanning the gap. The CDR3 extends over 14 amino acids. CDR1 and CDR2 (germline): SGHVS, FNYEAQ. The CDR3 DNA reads TGTGCCAGCAGCTTGGACTCTAGCACAGATACGCAGTATTTT. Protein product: CASSLDSSTDTQYF.

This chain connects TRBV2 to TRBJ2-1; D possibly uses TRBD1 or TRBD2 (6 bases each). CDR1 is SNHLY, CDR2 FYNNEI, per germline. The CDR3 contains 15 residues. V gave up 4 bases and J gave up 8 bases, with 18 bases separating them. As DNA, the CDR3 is TGTGCCAGCAGTGTCGCCGGGGGCCGTATCTATGAGCAGTTCTTC. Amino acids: CASSVAGGRIYEQFF.

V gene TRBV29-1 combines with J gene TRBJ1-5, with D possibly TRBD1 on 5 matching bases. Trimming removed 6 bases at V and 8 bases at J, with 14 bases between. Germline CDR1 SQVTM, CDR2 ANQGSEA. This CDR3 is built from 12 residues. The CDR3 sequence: CSVGSSGEPQHF. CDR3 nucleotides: TGCAGCGTGGGGTCCTCGGGGGAGCCCCAGCATTTT.

CDR3 nucleotides: TGTGCCAGCAGCCTCACCACTAGAATCGCCAACAATGAGCAGTTCTTC. Amino acids: CASSLTTRIANNEQFF. This chain joins TRBV9 and TRBJ2-1, with D perhaps matching TRBD2 (5 bases). The V end lost 4 bases, the J end lost 5 bases, and 19 bases lay between the germline ends. Germline CDR1 is SGDLS and CDR2 is YYNGEE. This CDR3 is 16 amino acids long.

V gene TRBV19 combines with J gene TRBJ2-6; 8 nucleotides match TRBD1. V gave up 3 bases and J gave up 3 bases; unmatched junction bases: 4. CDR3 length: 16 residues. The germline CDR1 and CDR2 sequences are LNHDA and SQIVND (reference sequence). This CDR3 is CASSIPQGVGANVLTF. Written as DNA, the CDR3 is TGTGCCAGTAGTATCCCACAGGGGGTTGGGGCCAACGTCCTGACTTTC. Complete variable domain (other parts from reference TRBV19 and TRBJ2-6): DGGITQSPKYLFRKEGQNVTLSCEQNLNHDAMYWYRQDPGQGLRLIYYSQIVNDFQKGDIAEGYSVSREKKESFPLTVTSAQKNPTAFYLCASSIPQGVGANVLTFGAGSRLTVL.

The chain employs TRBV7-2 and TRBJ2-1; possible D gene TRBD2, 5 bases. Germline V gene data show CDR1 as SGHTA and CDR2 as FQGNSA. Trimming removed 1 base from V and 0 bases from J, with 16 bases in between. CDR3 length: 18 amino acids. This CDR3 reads CASSLVAGSANSYNEQFF. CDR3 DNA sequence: TGTGCCAGCAGCTTAGTGGCGGGCAGTGCCAACTCCTACAATGAGCAGTTCTTC.

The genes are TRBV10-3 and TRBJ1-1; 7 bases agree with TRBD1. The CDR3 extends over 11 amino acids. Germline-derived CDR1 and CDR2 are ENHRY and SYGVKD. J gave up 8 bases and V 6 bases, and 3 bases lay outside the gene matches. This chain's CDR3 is CAIRKGGEAFF. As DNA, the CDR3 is TGTGCCATCAGGAAAGGGGGCGAAGCTTTCTTT.

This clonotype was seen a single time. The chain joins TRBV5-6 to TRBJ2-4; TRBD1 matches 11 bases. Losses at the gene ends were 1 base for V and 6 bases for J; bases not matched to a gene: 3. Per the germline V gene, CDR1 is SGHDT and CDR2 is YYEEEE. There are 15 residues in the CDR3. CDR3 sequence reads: CASSLKDRGPNIQYF. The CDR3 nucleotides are TGTGCCAGCAGCTTGAAGGACAGGGGGCCAAACATTCAGTACTTC.